This T cell receptor (beta chain) originates from a study of cytomegalovirus exposure and HLA in healthy donors. Looking at the study overall: The roughly 130 validation repertoires were reported in a later analysis to have been generated on the same platform as the approximately 700 first-cohort repertoires. Study results and limitations: The authors enumerated some 170 TCR beta chains as linked to cytomegalovirus. The classifier, whose performance was assessed in both the original and validation cohorts, reportedly diagnosed cytomegalovirus status with high specificity and sensitivity. Confirmation in vitro established that a few CMV-associated chains were specific for CMV antigens.

Comment on this clone: The antigen is unknown.

Profiling relied on immunoSEQ multiplex PCR, and the TCRdb table lists in-frame clones only, not all of them. The sample lists 150,000 to 200,000 clones; about 80% were seen once. The CDR3 contains 17 residues. Germline V gives CDR1 SGHNT, CDR2 YYREEE (reference sequence). V lost 4 bases and J lost 5; bases outside the gene matches: 14. The source is a woman aged 18-35 years in good health and CMV-seropositive. The V gene is TRBV5-4, the J gene TRBJ1-4; TRBD1 matches at 7 bases. The material sequenced was PBMCs. CDR3 in amino acids: CASSAGQQRGLNEKLFF. CDR3 DNA: TGTGCCAGCAGCGCGGGACAGCAACGGGGGTTAAATGAAAAACTGTTTTTT.